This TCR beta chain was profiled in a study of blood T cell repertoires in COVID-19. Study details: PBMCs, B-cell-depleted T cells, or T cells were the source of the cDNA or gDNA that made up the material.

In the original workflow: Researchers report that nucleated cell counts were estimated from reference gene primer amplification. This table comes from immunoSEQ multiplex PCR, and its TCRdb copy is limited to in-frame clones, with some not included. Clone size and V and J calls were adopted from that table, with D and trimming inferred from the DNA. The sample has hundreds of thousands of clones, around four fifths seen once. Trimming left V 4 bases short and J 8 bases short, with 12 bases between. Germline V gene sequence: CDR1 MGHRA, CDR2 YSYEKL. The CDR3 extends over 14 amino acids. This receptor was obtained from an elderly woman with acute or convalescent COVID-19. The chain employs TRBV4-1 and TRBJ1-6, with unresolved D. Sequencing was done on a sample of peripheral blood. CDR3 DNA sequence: TGCGCCAGCAGCCGAGTTTGGGGAGATTCACCCCTCCACTTT. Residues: CASSRVWGDSPLHF.